The 22 T cell receptor beta chains given below trace back to one sample, sequenced in a study of cytotoxic CD8 clonotypes in ibrutinib-treated CLL. The method was immunoSEQ multiplex PCR; TCRdb's version includes in-frame clones alone and lacks a portion of them. The sample records 73,000 or so clones, under 70% being singletons. The input for sequencing was PBMCs, taken after 12 months of ibrutinib treatment. Every receptor here comes from a human donor with chronic lymphocytic leukemia.

The chain links TRBV19 to TRBJ2-7, with 9 bases matching TRBD1. This CDR3 region has 14 residues. V trimming: 3 bases; J trimming: 5 bases; junction bases outside the gene matches: 5. Germline V gene data show CDR1 as LNHDA and CDR2 as SQIVND (reference sequence). This CDR3 is CASSINRGQDEQYF. CDR3 DNA: TGTGCCAGTAGTATTAACAGGGGGCAGGACGAGCAGTACTTC.

J is TRBJ2-3 and V is TRBV9; D is possibly TRBD1 (5 bases). The CDR3 totals 15 residues. The germline V gene encodes CDR1 SGDLS and CDR2 YYNGEE. The V and J ends lost 3 bases and 0 bases respectively, with 11 bases between them. The DNA of the CDR3 is TGTGCCAGCAGCGGGGGCCCTACTAGCACAGATACGCAGTATTTT. It specifies CASSGGPTSTDTQYF. The entire variable domain, with the rest obtained from reference TRBV9 and TRBJ2-3, is as follows: DSGVTQTPKHLITATGQRVTLRCSPRSGDLSVYWYQQSLDQGLQFLIQYYNGEERAKGNILERFSAQQFPDLHSELNLSSLELGDSALYFCASSGGPTSTDTQYFGPGTRLTVL.

The chain has TRBV4-1 and TRBJ1-4; 8 positions agree with TRBD1. Germline CDR1 and CDR2: MGHRA and YSYEKL. This CDR3 has 17 residues. With 4 bases clipped from V and 0 bases from J, the junction kept 7 bases outside the gene matches. The CDR3 region is CASSPPGQAATNEKLFF. The CDR3 nucleotides are TGCGCCAGCAGCCCACCGGGACAGGCCGCAACTAATGAAAAACTGTTTTTT.

The genes are TRBV6-5 and TRBJ2-7; 9 nucleotides match TRBD1. CDR3 size: 15 residues. V lost 4 bases, J lost 2 bases, and 6 bases stayed unmatched. Germline V gene data show CDR1 as MNHEY and CDR2 as SVGAGI. CDR3 DNA sequence: TGTGCCAGCAGTTCTCGGACAGGGGTCACCTACGAGCAGTACTTC. This translates into CASSSRTGVTYEQYF.

The V call is TRBV7-9, the J call TRBJ1-1, with a possible D match to TRBD1 (5 bases). The CDR3 is 14 residues long. With 4 bases removed from V and 1 base from J, the gap between germline ends came to 10 bases. CDR1 SEHNR and CDR2 FQNEAQ come from the germline V gene (reference sequence). The CDR3 coding sequence is TGTGCCAGCAGCTCTGGGGCTTCGAACACTGAAGCTTTCTTT. Encoded protein: CASSSGASNTEAFF.

The chain has TRBV6-1 and TRBJ2-5; D possibly corresponds to TRBD1 (6 bases). Germline V gives CDR1 MNHNS, CDR2 SASEGT. V lost 10 bases and J lost 1, with 16 bases in between. The CDR3 contains 14 residues. The CDR3 loop is CATTQGPSQETQYF. The CDR3 nucleotides read TGTGCCACCACACAGGGTCCTAGCCAAGAGACCCAGTACTTC.

The V call is TRBV29-1, the J call TRBJ2-1; no clear D gene. The germline V gene has CDR1 SQVTM and CDR2 ANQGSEA. The germline V and J ends were trimmed by 2 bases and 8 bases, with 7 bases remaining between them. There are 11 residues in the CDR3. The CDR3 protein is CSVESGYEQFF. Here the CDR3 DNA reads TGCAGCGTTGAATCCGGTTATGAGCAGTTCTTC.

The chain has TRBV18 and TRBJ1-6, with 7 bases aligning to TRBD1. The CDR3 length is 14 residues. Trimming at V came to 5 bases and at J to 7 bases, leaving 5 bases not matched to a gene. Per the germline V gene, CDR1 is KGHSH and CDR2 is LQKENI. The chain's CDR3 is CASSSTGMNSPLHF. CDR3 DNA sequence: TGTGCCAGCTCATCGACAGGGATGAATTCACCCCTCCACTTT.

V gene TRBV11-2 combines with J gene TRBJ1-1; D remains ambiguous. This CDR3 is built from 16 residues. The germline gives CDR1 SGHAT, CDR2 FQNNGV. V lost 5 bases and J 5 bases, leaving 21 bases between the germline ends. The CDR3 sequence: CASSPRTNPRGTEAFF. DNA for the CDR3: TGTGCCAGCAGCCCACGGACGAACCCCCGGGGTACTGAAGCTTTCTTT.

This clone was detected only once. The rearrangement joins TRBV5-6 to TRBJ1-2, with 11 bases aligning to TRBD1. V was pared by 4 bases and J by 2 bases, with 13 bases of the junction left unmatched. Germline CDR1 reads SGHDT; CDR2 reads YYEEEE. The CDR3 consists of 18 residues. The CDR3 loop reads CASSGQGAAIWRNYGYTF. In nucleotides, the CDR3 is TGTGCCAGCAGCGGACAGGGGGCCGCGATATGGAGGAACTATGGCTACACCTTC. The whole variable domain, filled in from reference TRBV5-6 and TRBJ1-2, reads DAGVTQSPTHLIKTRGQQVTLRCSPKSGHDTVSWYQQALGQGPQFIFQYYEEEERQRGNFPDRFSGHQFPNYSSELNVNALLLGDSALYLCASSGQGAAIWRNYGYTFGSGTRLTVV.

The chain couples TRBV6-1 to TRBJ1-5; 8 bases are a match to TRBD1. Germline CDR1 is MNHNS and CDR2 is SASEGT. The J segment lost 2 bases and the V segment lost 6 bases, leaving 6 bases of the junction unmatched. The CDR3 consists of 15 residues. CDR3 sequence reads: CASREPGQGNQPQHF. The CDR3 nucleotides are TGTGCCAGCAGAGAACCGGGACAGGGCAATCAGCCCCAGCATTTT.

The chain has TRBV6-1 and TRBJ2-1, with a tentative D call TRBD1 (5 bases). The CDR3 runs to 13 residues. V was trimmed by 8 bases and J by 0 bases, leaving 8 bases between them. CDR1 MNHNS and CDR2 SASEGT come from the germline V gene. The DNA for the CDR3 is TGTGCCAGCCGACAGAGCTCCTACAATGAGCAGTTCTTC. Amino acids: CASRQSSYNEQFF.

The chain couples TRBV6-1 to TRBJ2-5, with D uncertain. V was clipped by 5 bases and J by 5 bases, with 12 bases between them. Germline CDR1 is MNHNS and CDR2 is SASEGT. CDR3 length: 13 residues. The CDR3 DNA sequence: TGTGCCAGCAGTTCCGGGCTCCTCGAGACCCAGTACTTC. It specifies CASSSGLLETQYF.

The chain is built from TRBV5-4 and TRBJ2-1, with D possibly being TRBD1 (7 bases). V dropped 4 bases and J dropped 2 bases, with 13 bases sitting between them. The CDR3 runs 15 residues. Germline values: CDR1 SGHNT, CDR2 YYREEE (reference sequence). The CDR3 coding sequence is TGTGCCAGCAGCCAGGGGGGCAGGGCCTACAATGAGCAGTTCTTC. Translation: CASSQGGRAYNEQFF.

The gene calls are TRBV5-1 and TRBJ2-7; D remains unclear. Trimming took 4 bases from V and 2 from J, leaving 16 bases between them. The CDR3 consists of 15 residues. CDR1 and CDR2 (germline): SGHRS, YFSETQ. This CDR3 is CASSVRPGTTYEQYF. As DNA, the CDR3 is TGCGCCAGCAGCGTGAGGCCAGGCACGACCTACGAGCAGTACTTC.

J is TRBJ1-2 and V is TRBV5-1; 9 nucleotides align to TRBD1. Germline CDR1 reads SGHRS; CDR2 reads YFSETQ. CDR3 size: 15 residues. Trimming at V came to 4 bases and at J to 2 bases, leaving 6 bases not matched to a gene. The CDR3 sequence: CASSLEQGANYGYTF. The CDR3 bases are TGCGCCAGCAGCCTGGAACAGGGGGCGAACTATGGCTACACCTTC.

This rearrangement joins TRBV4-3 to TRBJ2-3; 11 bases agree with TRBD2. The V and J ends lost 1 base and 2 bases, in that order; junction bases with no gene match: 5. The germline V gene has CDR1 LGHNA and CDR2 YSLEER. The CDR3 runs 17 residues. The CDR3 region has the DNA TGCGCCAGCAGCCAAGGAGGGGGACTAGCGGCCACAGATACGCAGTATTTT. Its translation is CASSQGGGLAATDTQYF.

The chain recombines TRBV5-1 with TRBJ2-5; the D gene is possibly TRBD2 (5 bases). Trimming cost V 2 bases and J 4 bases, with 9 bases left between them. Germline CDR1 reads SGHRS; CDR2 reads YFSETQ. The CDR3 spans 13 residues. The CDR3 DNA sequence: TGCGCCAGCAGCTTTACTAGAGGAGAGACCCAGTACTTC. As protein: CASSFTRGETQYF.

The chain links TRBV2 to TRBJ1-4; 11 bases are a match to TRBD1. This CDR3 has 13 amino acids. Germline V CDR1 and CDR2: SNHLY, FYNNEI. Trimming took 8 bases from V and 7 from J; bases not matched to a gene: 3. The DNA for the CDR3 is TGTGCCAGCGCCGGGACAGGGGGTGAAAAACTGTTTTTT. It specifies CASAGTGGEKLFF. Supplemented by reference TRBV2 and TRBJ1-4, the full variable domain reads EPEVTQTPSHQVTQMGQEVILRCVPISNHLYFYWYRQILGQKVEFLVSFYNNEISEKSEIFDDQFSVERPDGSNFTLKIRSTKLEDSAMYFCASAGTGGEKLFFGSGTQLSVL.

The chain carries TRBV18 and TRBJ2-1; 7 nucleotides align to TRBD1. The J segment lost 4 bases and the V segment lost 4 bases, leaving 7 bases of the junction unmatched. CDR3 length equals 15 residues. Germline V gives CDR1 KGHSH, CDR2 LQKENI. CDR3 sequence: CASSRGTADYNEQFF. DNA for the CDR3: TGTGCCAGCTCACGGGGGACAGCAGATTACAATGAGCAGTTCTTC.

This chain links TRBV7-7 with TRBJ2-2; TRBD2 matches 9 bases. The V gene's germline CDR1 is SSHAT and CDR2 FNYEAQ (reference sequence). The CDR3 has 16 amino acids. The V gene end was trimmed by 4 bases and the J gene end by 6 bases; junction bases not matched to a gene: 9. CDR3 sequence: CASSSRGGESSGELFF. The CDR3 nucleotides are TGTGCCAGCAGCTCCCGCGGGGGGGAAAGCTCCGGGGAGCTGTTTTTT.

The V gene is TRBV30, the J gene TRBJ2-7; D uncertain. Trimming took 2 bases from V and 2 from J, leaving 10 bases between them. The germline CDR1 and CDR2 sequences are GTSNPN and SVGIG (reference sequence). The CDR3 is 13 residues long. CDR3 sequence reads: CAWSPDVTYEQYF. CDR3 DNA sequence: TGTGCCTGGAGTCCGGACGTCACCTACGAGCAGTACTTC.